This T cell receptor beta chain stems from a study of Graves' ophthalmopathy and Graves' hyperthyroidism. Looking at the study overall: Being free of ophthalmopathy for 18 months of follow-up defined stable hyperthyroidism.

This CDR3 comprises 15 residues. The germline V gene has CDR1 SNHLY and CDR2 FYNNEI. The J segment lost 7 bases and the V segment lost 6 bases, leaving 9 bases of the junction unmatched. About this clonotype: Its antigen is unknown.

TCR beta CDR3 amplification used RNA transcripts. First-round RT-PCR relied on HTBI primers, and a second-round multiplex PCR came next. In TCRdb, the multiplex PCR reads were re-called with MiXCR into one record per CDR3 protein. The sample yields 580,000 or so distinct CDR3 sequences, 35% to 45% seen once. Study-wide findings and caveats: Blood also held most thyroid clonotypes expanded above 0.001 frequency.

Among the hyperthyroidism patients, all were newly diagnosed, aged 18 to 65, with under 2 months' duration. Pregnant or lactating patients and those with other autoimmune diseases or uncontrolled infections were excluded. Sequencing was performed on peripheral blood or thyroid tissue (not recorded which). The receptor's source is an adult man with Graves' hyperthyroidism. V usage is TRBV2 and J usage is TRBJ1-2, with 12 bases lining up with TRBD1. The CDR3 nucleotides are TGTGCCAGCAGCCACCCGGGACAGGGGGCGATTGGCTACACCTTC. It encodes CASSHPGQGAIGYTF.